The T cell receptor beta chain under discussion was sequenced for a study of T cells after posttransplantation cyclophosphamide. A marrow graft followed busulfan-fludarabine conditioning, with cyclophosphamide on days +3 and +4. The CDR3 spans 16 residues. The V end lost 6 bases, the J end lost 0 bases, and 15 bases lay between the germline ends. Germline CDR1 reads SGDLS; CDR2 reads YYNGEE. Study results and caveats: Skin or GI-infiltrating T cells shared few TRB sequences with blood. Later post-transplant blood repertoires were often dominated by donor CD8+ memory clones.

Concerning this clone itself: Its specificity is not known.

The table came from immunoSEQ multiplex PCR; TCRdb's copy has only in-frame clones and leaves some out. Seen here are just under 20,000 clones, about nine tenths observed once, and the top ten hold around 7.9%. The V gene is TRBV9, the J gene TRBJ2-2, with D maybe TRBD2 (6 bases). Material: PBMCs, obtained after allogeneic stem cell transplant with posttransplant cyclophosphamide. The receptor comes from a female patient between 35 and 55 years old who received an allogeneic stem cell transplant from a related donor, was CMV-positive, and had no GVHD. Some T cells could come from the graft donor. CDR3 sequence (DNA): TGTGCCAGCACCGTCACTCCGGGGGCGAACACCGGGGAGCTGTTTTTT. This gives the protein CASTVTPGANTGELFF.